The T cell receptor (beta chain) described here comes from a study of T cells in localized non-small cell lung cancer. Here immunoSEQ multiplex PCR was the method, and the copy in TCRdb shows in-frame clones only, minus some. The sample shows 130,000 or so clones, roughly 90% of them seen only once. The sequencing here drew on peripheral blood, taken before any cancer treatment. The sequence derives from a female donor at least 60 years old with stage I lung adenocarcinoma.

The CDR3 bases are TGTGCCAGCGGGGGGGCGGCTTTCTTT. Protein: CASGGAAFF. V gene TRBV19 combines with J gene TRBJ1-1, with D perhaps matching TRBD1 (6 bases). The CDR3 contains 9 residues. Per germline, CDR1 LNHDA and CDR2 SQIVND (reference sequence). V was trimmed by 9 bases and J by 11 bases, leaving 10 bases between them.